Shown below are 22 T cell receptor beta chains from a single sample sequenced in a study of blood T cell repertoires in COVID-19 (dated by TCRdb to the early 2020s). Receptors were amplified or captured by the immunoSEQ multiplex PCR assay. The clones in this table, taken by TCRdb from immuneACCESS, are in-frame only. Not every clone is retained; where verified, under half of the shortfall comes from an unresolved V gene, and the cause of the rest is unknown. For this sample the table gives under 450,000 clones, of which about 88% were detected only once. Clones ranked in the top ten supply around 3% of the sample. Sequencing was done on a sample of PBMCs or T cells enriched from blood (not recorded which). The receptors here all came from a woman in her thirties who had recovered from COVID-19.

V and J are TRBV28 and TRBJ2-7, with 10 bases matching TRBD2. The CDR3 sequence is 14 residues long. J was trimmed by 6 bases and V by 6 bases; bases with no gene match: 8. The germline gives CDR1 MDHEN, CDR2 SYDVKM. For the CDR3, the DNA is TGTGCCAGCAGCCAGCGGGAGGGCGGCCCCGAGCAGTACTTC. This codes for CASSQREGGPEQYF. The entire variable domain, with the rest obtained from reference TRBV28 and TRBJ2-7, is as follows: DVKVTQSSRYLVKRTGEKVFLECVQDMDHENMFWYRQDPGLGLRLIYFSYDVKMKEKGDIPEGYSVSREKKERFSLILESASTNQTSMYLCASSQREGGPEQYFGPGTRLTVT.

The chain combines TRBV27 with TRBJ1-4; TRBD1 matches 10 bases. The CDR3 is 13 residues long. Germline CDR1 reads MNHEY; CDR2 reads SMNVEV (reference sequence). The trim removed 8 bases at V and 10 bases at J, leaving 7 bases unmatched. Here the CDR3 reads CASRTGGVGKLFF. As DNA, the CDR3 is TGTGCCAGCCGGACAGGGGGAGTCGGAAAACTGTTTTTT.

The rearrangement uses TRBV11-3 and TRBJ2-1; TRBD2 is a possible D gene (5 bases). CDR1 is SGHNT, CDR2 YENEEA, per germline. The CDR3 loop spans 15 amino acids. V was pared by 4 bases and J by 7 bases, with 17 bases between. CDR3 protein: CASSSGSVIGNEQFF. CDR3 DNA: TGTGCCAGCAGCTCGGGGAGCGTGATAGGGAATGAGCAGTTCTTC.

This clone was seen once. The germline gene is not matched at one end of the junction; a read error may be the cause. The V gene is TRBV18, the J gene TRBJ2-6; 8 nucleotides align to TRBD1. CDR3 length equals 13 residues. The germline V gene has CDR1 KGHSH and CDR2 LQKENI. The CDR3 sequence is CASSPDRANVLTF. In DNA, the CDR3 is TGTGCCAGCTCACCGGACAGGGCTAACGTCCTGACTTTC.

The chain employs TRBV7-2 and TRBJ1-2; 8 bases are shared with TRBD1. CDR3 size: 14 residues. The junction had 3 bases not matched to a gene; V was cut back by 3 bases and J by 3 bases. Germline V gives CDR1 SGHTA, CDR2 FQGNSA. CDR3 in amino acids: CASSFQTGDYGYTF. DNA for the CDR3: TGTGCCAGCAGCTTCCAGACAGGGGACTATGGCTACACCTTC.

The table lists this clone with a few counts. The chain carries TRBV7-9 and TRBJ2-7, with a possible D match to TRBD1 (6 bases). The CDR3 extends over 18 amino acids. Germline V gives CDR1 SEHNR, CDR2 FQNEAQ (reference sequence). The ends were cut back, 1 base at V and 0 bases at J, with 19 bases in the middle. The CDR3 protein is CASSLDRVFGGVSYEQYF. As DNA, the CDR3 is TGTGCCAGCAGCTTAGACAGGGTTTTTGGGGGAGTCTCCTACGAGCAGTACTTC.

The chain carries TRBV5-4 and TRBJ1-5; D not resolved. CDR1 and CDR2 from the germline V gene are SGHNT and YYREEE (reference sequence). The germline V and J ends were trimmed by 0 bases and 6 bases, with 4 bases remaining between them. CDR3 size: 12 residues. CDR3 bases: TGTGCCAGCAGCTTGGACGGTCAGCCCCAGCATTTT. The encoded protein is CASSLDGQPQHF.

The CDR3 sequence is CASSLLAGAFNEQFF. CDR3 nucleotides: TGTGCCAGCAGTTTATTAGCGGGAGCATTTAATGAGCAGTTCTTC. This sequence joins TRBV27 and TRBJ2-1; 9 bases line up with TRBD2. CDR1 MNHEY and CDR2 SMNVEV come from the germline V gene (reference sequence). The trim removed 1 base at V and 7 bases at J, leaving 5 bases unmatched. The CDR3 has 15 amino acids.

The genes are TRBV30 and TRBJ1-4, with TRBD1 matching over 7 bases. There are 15 residues in the CDR3. The V gene end was trimmed by 8 bases and the J gene end by 3 bases; junction bases not matched to a gene: 12. In germline, CDR1 is GTSNPN, CDR2 SVGIG (reference sequence). The CDR3 spells CATGRGLTPNEKLFF. The CDR3 nucleotides are TGTGCCACCGGTAGGGGGCTTACACCTAATGAAAAACTGTTTTTT.

The chain uses TRBV27 and TRBJ1-5, with D unresolved. The length of the CDR3 is 15 residues. The germline V gene has CDR1 MNHEY and CDR2 SMNVEV (reference sequence). V was trimmed by 5 bases and J by 2 bases, leaving 13 bases between them. The CDR3 sequence: CASSPGPRGNQPQHF. CDR3 nucleotides: TGTGCCAGCAGTCCCGGGCCGCGGGGCAATCAGCCCCAGCATTTT.

The chain couples TRBV6-1 to TRBJ1-3; D is undetermined. With 0 bases removed from V and 0 bases from J, the gap between germline ends came to 9 bases. The CDR3 length is 16 residues. Germline CDR1 is MNHNS and CDR2 is SASEGT. As DNA, the CDR3 is TGTGCCAGCAGTGAAGCGCCTCTGAGCTCTGGAAACACCATATATTTT. Translated: CASSEAPLSSGNTIYF.

The genes are TRBV28 and TRBJ1-2, with D unclear. In germline, CDR1 is MDHEN, CDR2 SYDVKM. V was pared by 7 bases and J by 2 bases, with 17 bases between. The length of the CDR3 is 15 residues. This CDR3 reads CASTGPLALNYGYTF. The CDR3 nucleotides read TGTGCCAGCACTGGGCCGCTGGCACTCAACTATGGCTACACCTTC.

As regards this clone: Other nucleotide sequences from this sample produce the same CDR3. The V and J genes are TRBV6-5 and TRBJ1-2, with 9 bases matching TRBD1. V was pared by 0 bases and J by 4 bases, with 3 bases of the junction left unmatched. Germline V CDR1 and CDR2: MNHEY, SVGAGI. CDR3 length: 15 amino acids. CDR3 sequence (DNA): TGTGCCAGCAGTTACTCGACAGGGGGAAGCTATGGCTACACCTTC. Residues: CASSYSTGGSYGYTF.

The chain recombines TRBV19 with TRBJ1-1; 8 positions match TRBD1. V dropped 4 bases and J dropped 1; count of bases not matched to a gene: 8. The CDR3 sequence is 16 residues long. The germline CDR1 and CDR2 sequences are LNHDA and SQIVND (reference sequence). CDR3 bases: TGTGCCAGTAGTAAGGACAGGGTCGGAAGGAACACTGAAGCTTTCTTT. It specifies CASSKDRVGRNTEAFF.

The chain joins TRBV9 to TRBJ2-1, with D tentatively TRBD2 (6 bases). Trimming cost V 3 bases and J 7 bases, with 14 bases left between them. This CDR3 comprises 14 residues. Germline V gene sequence: CDR1 SGDLS, CDR2 YYNGEE. CDR3 DNA: TGTGCCAGCAGCGCGGAGGGCCCTCGGAATGAGCAGTTCTTC. Translating gives CASSAEGPRNEQFF.

Remarks on this clone: A junction end diverges from the germline sequence, so it may reflect a read error. The CDR3, as DNA: TGTGCCAGCAGCCCGACGGGGGTGTGGTTGAACTTT. Translation: CASSPTGVWLNF. The rearrangement links TRBV6-5 to TRBJ1-1, with a weak D call TRBD1 (5 bases). CDR1 is MNHEY, CDR2 SVGAGI, per germline. The CDR3 runs to 12 residues.

The chain joins TRBV5-1 to TRBJ1-1; D remains unclear. With 4 bases removed from V and 7 bases from J, the gap between germline ends came to 17 bases. The CDR3 spans 14 residues. Germline V gene data show CDR1 as SGHRS and CDR2 as YFSETQ. CDR3 in DNA: TGCGCCAGCAGCCCCAAGCCCCCGGTAGATGAAGCTTTCTTT. Translated: CASSPKPPVDEAFF.

This chain uses TRBV30 with TRBJ1-5, with 7 bases lining up with TRBD1. J lost 4 bases, V lost 3 bases, and 3 bases had no gene match. This CDR3 is 13 amino acids long. Germline assignment: CDR1 GTSNPN and CDR2 SVGIG (reference sequence). For the CDR3, the DNA is TGTGCCTGGAGCAGGGGGTATAATCAGCCCCAGCATTTT. Translation: CAWSRGYNQPQHF.

The chain employs TRBV6-5 and TRBJ2-7; 13 positions agree with TRBD2. The ends lost 6 bases at V and 5 bases at J; junction bases unmatched: 7. The CDR3 is 15 residues long. Per the germline V gene, CDR1 is MNHEY and CDR2 is SVGAGI. In DNA, the CDR3 is TGTGCCAGCAGCTGGACTAGCGGGAGTCGGGACGAGCAGTACTTC. Translated: CASSWTSGSRDEQYF.

As to this clone: Other DNA sequences in this sample translate to the same CDR3. This chain joins TRBV5-1 and TRBJ1-1; D remains ambiguous. The germline CDR1 and CDR2 sequences are SGHRS and YFSETQ. The CDR3 covers 14 residues. V was cut by 0 bases and J by 1 base, with 7 bases left in between. CDR3 nucleotides: TGCGCCAGCAGCTTGGCGGCAGGGAACACTGAAGCTTTCTTT. Protein: CASSLAAGNTEAFF. Full variable domain (remainder filled in from reference TRBV5-1 and TRBJ1-1): KAGVTQTPRYLIKTRGQQVTLSCSPISGHRSVSWYQQTPGQGLQFLFEYFSETQRNKGNFPGRFSGRQFSNSRSEMNVSTLELGDSALYLCASSLAAGNTEAFFGQGTRLTVV.

This clone was seen only a few times. The chain is built from TRBV5-6 and TRBJ1-1; D uncertain. Between the trimmed V and J ends, which lost 5 bases and 4 bases, there was a span of 12 bases. This CDR3 is built from 13 residues. Per the germline V gene, CDR1 is SGHDT and CDR2 is YYEEEE. The CDR3 region has the DNA TGTGCCAGCAGGACTGTCCGGGGCACTGAAGCTTTCTTT. Protein: CASRTVRGTEAFF.

J is TRBJ1-1 and V is TRBV5-1, with a weak D call TRBD1 (5 bases). Trimming shortened V by 0 bases and J by 5 bases, and 14 bases separated the two germline ends. From germline, CDR1 is SGHRS and CDR2 YFSETQ. CDR3 length: 15 residues. Here the CDR3 reads CASSLDLGGTTEAFF. In DNA, the CDR3 is TGCGCCAGCAGCTTGGACCTGGGAGGGACGACTGAAGCTTTCTTT.